These 28 T cell receptor beta chains originate from one sample sequenced in a study of T cells in Graves' hyperthyroidism and ophthalmopathy. Regions amplified from RNA transcripts were the TCR beta CDR3 regions. TCR CDR3 underwent first-round RT-PCR with the HTBI primer set. TCRdb re-analysed the multiplex PCR reads in MiXCR, keeping a single row per CDR3 protein. Among about 380,000 distinct CDR3 sequences listed, less than 20% were seen once. Sequencing was carried out using blood. These TCRs come from a man between 18 and 35 years old with Graves' ophthalmopathy.

CDR3 amino acids: CASSPLDSNQPQHF. CDR3 nucleotides: TGTGCCAGCTCACCACTTGACAGCAATCAGCCCCAGCATTTT. J is TRBJ1-5 and V is TRBV18; D is undetermined. This CDR3 is 14 amino acids long. The V gene lost 1 base and the J gene lost 1 base, with 5 bases spanning the gap. The germline gives CDR1 KGHSH, CDR2 LQKENI.

This clonotype has more than one count but fewer than ten. The chain recombines TRBV20-1 with TRBJ2-2; TRBD2 matches 10 bases. CDR1 and CDR2 (germline): DFQATT, SNEGSKA (reference sequence). The CDR3 loop spans 15 amino acids. J was trimmed by 6 bases and V by 2 bases; bases with no gene match: 6. The chain's CDR3 is CSARSGTSDSGELFF. In DNA, the CDR3 is TGCAGTGCTAGATCCGGGACTAGCGATTCCGGGGAGCTGTTTTTT.

This clonotype came up a few times. The J gene is TRBJ1-2, the V gene TRBV6-1, with unresolved D. Trimming pared 5 bases from V and 8 bases from J, leaving 12 bases between. This CDR3 is built from 12 residues. Germline loops: CDR1 MNHNS, CDR2 SASEGT. The DNA for the CDR3 is TGTGCCAGCAGTATCCAGACGGGAGGCTACACCTTC. It is translated as CASSIQTGGYTF.

This clonotype was seen a handful of times. The rearrangement joins TRBV5-1 to TRBJ2-1; 10 bases line up with TRBD2. Germline V gene sequence: CDR1 SGHRS, CDR2 YFSETQ. The junction had 7 bases not matched to a gene; V was cut back by 0 bases and J by 7 bases. This CDR3 is 16 amino acids long. The CDR3 DNA reads as TGCGCCAGCAGCTTGGCCTTAGCGGGGGGCGAGAATGAGCAGTTCTTC. Protein sequence: CASSLALAGGENEQFF.

The chain joins TRBV5-1 to TRBJ2-7; 13 bases are a match to TRBD2. Germline CDR1 SGHRS, CDR2 YFSETQ. Trimming at V came to 3 bases and at J to 6 bases, leaving 6 bases not matched to a gene. The CDR3 loop spans 15 amino acids. The CDR3 sequence: CASSSLAGGQSEQYF. In nucleotides, the CDR3 is TGCGCCAGCAGCTCACTAGCGGGGGGGCAGTCCGAGCAGTACTTC.

The chain carries TRBV29-1 and TRBJ1-5; D is ambiguous. Germline V CDR1 and CDR2: SQVTM, ANQGSEA. The CDR3 spans 14 residues. The ends were cut back, 0 bases at V and 6 bases at J, with 12 bases in the middle. CDR3 nucleotide sequence: TGCAGCGTTGAAGACGGAGGGAGTGGTCAGCCCCAGCATTTT. The encoded protein is CSVEDGGSGQPQHF. Full variable domain (rest looked up from reference TRBV29-1 and TRBJ1-5): SAVISQKPSRDICQRGTSLTIQCQVDSQVTMMFWYRQQPGQSLTLIATANQGSEATYESGFVIDKFPISRPNLTFSTLTVSNMSPEDSSIYLCSVEDGGSGQPQHFGDGTRLSIL.

CDR3: CASMGRGSGEQYF. The CDR3 DNA sequence: TGCGCCAGCATGGGGCGGGGATCGGGCGAGCAGTACTTC. This chain joins TRBV5-1 and TRBJ2-7, with D tentatively TRBD2 (6 bases). The CDR3 spans 13 residues. Germline loops: CDR1 SGHRS, CDR2 YFSETQ. Trimming stripped 6 bases from V and 6 bases from J, with 16 bases between.

This clonotype turned up a few times. The chain carries TRBV10-3 and TRBJ1-5; maybe TRBD1 (5 bases). Germline V gene sequence: CDR1 ENHRY, CDR2 SYGVKD. This CDR3 contains 15 residues. V was trimmed by 3 bases and J by 6 bases, leaving 15 bases between them. The CDR3 DNA reads TGTGCCATCAGTGAAAGCCAGGAGGGGAGTCAGCCCCAGCATTTT. This sequence encodes CAISESQEGSQPQHF.

The gene calls are TRBV20-1 and TRBJ1-2; D is ambiguous. This CDR3 comprises 14 residues. With 1 base removed from V and 8 bases from J, the gap between germline ends came to 17 bases. The germline gives CDR1 DFQATT, CDR2 SNEGSKA (reference sequence). CDR3 residues: CSARVPGGMEGYTF. The DNA for the CDR3 is TGCAGTGCTAGAGTCCCGGGCGGCATGGAGGGCTACACCTTC.

This sequence joins TRBV6-1 and TRBJ2-2; D is unclear. Trimming pared 7 bases from V and 4 bases from J, leaving 7 bases between. Germline V lookup: CDR1 MNHNS, CDR2 SASEGT. The CDR3 is 12 amino acids. The DNA of the CDR3 is TGTGCCAGCAAAGTGGGCACCGGGGAGCTGTTTTTT. It translates to CASKVGTGELFF.

The V gene is TRBV3-1, the J gene TRBJ2-1, with TRBD2 matching over 9 bases. CDR3 length equals 15 residues. Trimming cost V 8 bases and J 4 bases; bases outside gene matches: 9. Germline V gene data show CDR1 as LGHDT and CDR2 as YNNKEL (reference sequence). CDR3 DNA sequence: TGTGCCAGCGGAGCCTCTGCGGGGGGGTACAATGAGCAGTTCTTC. Translation gives CASGASAGGYNEQFF.

V and J are TRBV14 and TRBJ1-5; no clear D gene. Trimming took 0 bases from V and 0 from J, leaving 24 bases between them. The CDR3 has 21 residues. The germline CDR1 and CDR2 sequences are SGHDN and FVKESK. DNA of the CDR3: TGTGCCAGCAGCCAAGAACTGCCGACACGACAAAATGAATGTAGCAATCAGCCCCAGCATTTT. This encodes CASSQELPTRQNECSNQPQHF.

This sequence joins TRBV19 and TRBJ1-1; 8 bases line up with TRBD1. The V segment lost 6 bases and the J segment 5 bases; nucleotides outside the gene matches: 5. The CDR3 runs to 13 residues. Germline V gives CDR1 LNHDA, CDR2 SQIVND (reference sequence). CDR3 nucleotides: TGTGCCAGTAGGACAGGGGTGAGGACTGAAGCTTTCTTT. Its protein product is CASRTGVRTEAFF.

This chain joins TRBV10-3 and TRBJ1-2; a weak D match, TRBD1 (6 bases). The V gene's germline CDR1 is ENHRY and CDR2 SYGVKD. V dropped 2 bases and J dropped 8 bases, with 12 bases sitting between them. CDR3 size: 13 residues. This chain's CDR3 is CAISEGGAVGYTF. The CDR3 nucleotides are TGTGCCATCAGTGAGGGGGGGGCGGTGGGCTACACCTTC.

This clonotype was seen at least ten times. The V and J genes are TRBV2 and TRBJ2-7; TRBD2 agrees at 8 bases. Germline V lookup: CDR1 SNHLY, CDR2 FYNNEI. The CDR3 loop spans 14 amino acids. The trim removed 4 bases at V and 2 bases at J, leaving 4 bases unmatched. CDR3 residues: CASSGGRGAYEQYF. The CDR3 DNA follows: TGTGCCAGCAGTGGGGGGCGGGGGGCCTACGAGCAGTACTTC.

About this clonotype itself: At one boundary the junction diverges from the germline segment, which might be a read error. The chain uses TRBV20-1 and TRBJ2-5, with D possibly being TRBD1 or TRBD2 (5 bases each). The CDR3 has 13 amino acids. CDR1 and CDR2 from the germline V gene are DFQATT and SNEGSKA (reference sequence). The CDR3 bases are TGCAGTGCTCCCGGGACGAACCAAGGGACCCAGTACTTC. As protein: CSAPGTNQGTQYF.

This clonotype was seen repeatedly, ten times or more. This sequence joins TRBV3-1 and TRBJ2-7, with D possibly called TRBD1 or TRBD2 (5 bases each). The V gene's germline CDR1 is LGHDT and CDR2 YNNKEL (reference sequence). Deletions cut 2 bases from V and 2 bases from J, with 7 bases between. The CDR3 covers 13 residues. The CDR3 sequence: CASSQRGTYEQYF. As DNA, the CDR3 is TGTGCCAGCAGCCAACGGGGCACCTACGAGCAGTACTTC.

This clonotype was recorded at least ten times. The rearrangement uses TRBV2 and TRBJ2-1, with 11 bases matching TRBD1. J lost 8 bases, V lost 2 bases, and 5 bases had no gene match. Germline V lookup: CDR1 SNHLY, CDR2 FYNNEI. The CDR3 loop spans 15 amino acids. The DNA for the CDR3 is TGTGCCAGCAGTGAACGGGGACAGGGGGGACATGAGCAGTTCTTC. This codes for CASSERGQGGHEQFF.

The table lists this clonotype with many counts. The CDR3: CASASGQRETQYF. In DNA, the CDR3 is TGTGCTAGTGCCTCGGGACAAAGAGAGACCCAGTACTTC. The chain uses TRBV12-5 and TRBJ2-5; the D gene is possibly TRBD1 (6 bases). V lost 7 bases and J lost 4, with 13 bases in between. The V gene's germline CDR1 is LGHNT and CDR2 FRNRAP. The CDR3 extends over 13 amino acids.

V and J are TRBV6-1 and TRBJ2-1; 7 bases line up with TRBD2. The V gene's germline CDR1 is MNHNS and CDR2 SASEGT. The CDR3 runs 13 residues. Germline trimming cut 10 bases from V and 7 bases from J; bases unmatched to any gene: 10. CDR3 bases: TGTGCCACCTTTACGGGGGGTTCGAATGAGCAGTTCTTC. It specifies CATFTGGSNEQFF.

This chain joins TRBV18 and TRBJ2-6; 7 nucleotides align to TRBD1. CDR3 length equals 18 residues. J gave up 0 bases and V 4 bases, and 9 bases lay outside the gene matches. Germline CDR1 KGHSH, CDR2 LQKENI. The CDR3 reads CASSQNRGSNSGANVLTF. CDR3 bases: TGTGCCAGCTCACAGAACAGGGGCTCAAACTCTGGGGCCAACGTCCTGACTTTC.

Many counts were recorded for this clonotype. This sequence joins TRBV12-3 or TRBV12-4 and TRBJ1-6; D uncertain. The CDR3 extends over 15 amino acids. V was shortened by 3 bases and J by 0 bases, with 6 bases between the two germline ends. CDR3 bases: TGTGCCAGCAGTTTGAGGAGCTCCTATAATTCACCCCTCCACTTT. Its translation: CASSLRSSYNSPLHF.

This clonotype was recorded at least ten times. The genes are TRBV3-1 and TRBJ2-7; no definite D call. Germline V lookup: CDR1 LGHDT, CDR2 YNNKEL (reference sequence). There are 13 residues in the CDR3. V shed 0 bases and J shed 4 bases, with 7 bases lying between them. The CDR3: CASSQESRYEQYF. In nucleotides, the CDR3 is TGTGCCAGCAGCCAAGAGTCAAGATACGAGCAGTACTTC.

There are many counts of this clonotype. CDR3 amino acids: CASSPDGWETQYF. Written as DNA, the CDR3 is TGTGCCAGCAGCCCCGACGGGTGGGAGACCCAGTACTTC. V is TRBV6-1 and J is TRBJ2-5; D is uncertain. The CDR3 has 13 residues. The germline CDR1 and CDR2 sequences are MNHNS and SASEGT. Trimming took 6 bases from V and 5 from J, leaving 13 bases between them.

This clonotype was observed a few times. The chain is built from TRBV14 and TRBJ2-7; no firm D call. The CDR3 spans 12 residues. Per the germline V gene, CDR1 is SGHDN and CDR2 is FVKESK. V was cut by 6 bases and J by 6 bases, with 12 bases left in between. The CDR3 sequence: CASSWAGREQYF. The CDR3 DNA reads as TGTGCCAGCAGTTGGGCCGGCCGCGAGCAGTACTTC.

This chain uses TRBV5-1 with TRBJ2-2; no definite D call. The CDR3 totals 17 residues. Trimming left V 2 bases short and J 0 bases short, with 14 bases between. Germline V gene sequence: CDR1 SGHRS, CDR2 YFSETQ. The CDR3 bases are TGCGCCAGCAGCTTAAACCCCCTAGGACCGAACACCGGGGAGCTGTTTTTT. It specifies CASSLNPLGPNTGELFF.

This clonotype was found many times. This chain links TRBV9 with TRBJ1-2; D may be TRBD1 (5 bases). The CDR3 consists of 14 residues. V dropped 0 bases and J dropped 8 bases, with 14 bases sitting between them. Germline lookup yields CDR1 SGDLS and CDR2 YYNGEE. The CDR3 is CASSVAGHQYGYTF. CDR3 bases: TGTGCCAGCAGCGTAGCAGGACACCAGTACGGCTACACCTTC. The variable domain in full, completed from reference TRBV9 and TRBJ1-2, reads DSGVTQTPKHLITATGQRVTLRCSPRSGDLSVYWYQQSLDQGLQFLIQYYNGEERAKGNILERFSAQQFPDLHSELNLSSLELGDSALYFCASSVAGHQYGYTFGSGTRLTVV.

This clonotype was seen many times. The V call is TRBV6-1, the J call TRBJ1-1, with D uncertain. Trimming took off 5 bases at V and 0 bases at J, with 19 bases between the two ends. This CDR3 has 17 amino acids. CDR1 MNHNS and CDR2 SASEGT come from the germline V gene. The chain's CDR3 is CASSYDPRGLLNTEAFF. DNA for the CDR3: TGTGCCAGCAGTTACGACCCTCGGGGTCTTTTGAACACTGAAGCTTTCTTT.